These 20 T cell receptor beta chains were sequenced from one sample in a study of Ad26.COV2.S vaccination and SARS-CoV-2 variants. Assay used: immunoSEQ multiplex PCR; TCRdb lists only in-frame clones, some missing. The sample has some 190,000 clones; roughly 87% are singletons. This material consisted of peripheral blood, taken after recovery from COVID-19. The receptors derive from a human donor who had recovered from COVID-19.

The chain has TRBV19 and TRBJ1-1; no definite D call. The CDR3 length is 14 residues. V was trimmed by 0 bases and J by 7 bases, leaving 12 bases between them. The germline V gene has CDR1 LNHDA and CDR2 SQIVND (reference sequence). Written as DNA, the CDR3 is TGTGCCAGTAGTATAGATCTAATGCCAGATGAAGCTTTCTTT. This translates into CASSIDLMPDEAFF. The variable domain in full, completed from reference TRBV19 and TRBJ1-1, reads DGGITQSPKYLFRKEGQNVTLSCEQNLNHDAMYWYRQDPGQGLRLIYYSQIVNDFQKGDIAEGYSVSREKKESFPLTVTSAQKNPTAFYLCASSIDLMPDEAFFGQGTRLTVV.

In nucleotides, the CDR3 is TGTGCCAGCAGTTTATCGTCCCCGAGGGCCGGGAACGAGCAGTACTTC. This translates into CASSLSSPRAGNEQYF. The rearrangement uses TRBV27 and TRBJ2-7; possible D gene TRBD2, 5 bases. The germline CDR1 and CDR2 sequences are MNHEY and SMNVEV (reference sequence). Trimming pared 0 bases from V and 5 bases from J, leaving 17 bases between. The CDR3 extends over 16 amino acids.

This CDR3 reads CASSRIGQGNYGYTF. The CDR3 DNA reads TGTGCCAGCAGCCGGATTGGACAGGGCAACTATGGCTACACCTTC. This chain uses TRBV4-2 with TRBJ1-2; 8 bases are shared with TRBD1. CDR1 and CDR2 (germline): LGHNA, YNFKEQ. The trim removed 4 bases at V and 2 bases at J, leaving 6 bases unmatched. CDR3 size: 15 residues.

The table lists this clone with a few counts. The V gene is TRBV6-5, the J gene TRBJ1-1; D remains unclear. This CDR3 has 12 amino acids. Germline V gene sequence: CDR1 MNHEY, CDR2 SVGAGI. Trimming stripped 7 bases from V and 13 bases from J, with 19 bases between. CDR3 sequence (DNA): TGTGCCAGCATTGGGAGTGCGGGATCGGGTTTCTTT. It is translated as CASIGSAGSGFF.

The CDR3 region is CASSLGAGGSYEQYF. In DNA form, the CDR3 reads TGTGCCAGCAGCTTAGGGGCGGGGGGCTCCTACGAGCAGTACTTC. The V gene is TRBV11-2, the J gene TRBJ2-7, with 8 bases fitting TRBD2. From germline, CDR1 is SGHAT and CDR2 FQNNGV. J lost 0 bases, V lost 1 base, and 2 bases had no gene match. CDR3 length: 15 residues. Based on the CDR3 plus reference TRBV11-2 and TRBJ2-7, the full variable domain is EAGVAQSPRYKIIEKRQSVAFWCNPISGHATLYWYQQILGQGPKLLIQFQNNGVVDDSQLPKDRFSAERLKGVDSTLKIQPAKLEDSAVYLCASSLGAGGSYEQYFGPGTRLTVT.

The V call is TRBV6-5, the J call TRBJ2-2; maybe TRBD2 (6 bases). Germline values: CDR1 MNHEY, CDR2 SVGAGI. With 6 bases removed from V and 0 bases from J, the gap between germline ends came to 11 bases. CDR3 length equals 15 residues. CDR3 DNA sequence: TGTGCCAGCAGGGACTACTTTTCGAACACCGGGGAGCTGTTTTTT. It yields the protein CASRDYFSNTGELFF.

The chain is built from TRBV2 and TRBJ1-5, with 7 bases aligning to TRBD1. CDR1 is SNHLY and CDR2 is FYNNEI in the germline V gene. CDR3 length: 17 residues. V was pared by 4 bases and J by 4 bases, with 13 bases of the junction left unmatched. The CDR3 sequence is CASSGQGGGFPNQPQHF. The CDR3 DNA reads TGTGCCAGCAGTGGACAGGGAGGGGGGTTCCCTAATCAGCCCCAGCATTTT.

The chain is built from TRBV5-1 and TRBJ1-1; TRBD1 aligns across 7 bases. The V segment lost 4 bases and the J segment 3 bases; nucleotides outside the gene matches: 6. Per the germline V gene, CDR1 is SGHRS and CDR2 is YFSETQ. CDR3 size: 14 residues. This CDR3 is CASSRQGGDTEAFF. CDR3 nucleotides: TGCGCCAGCAGCAGACAGGGTGGGGACACTGAAGCTTTCTTT.

V and J are TRBV6-5 and TRBJ2-1, with D perhaps TRBD1 (6 bases). The CDR3 totals 13 residues. The V end was cut by 4 bases, the J end by 7 bases, with 11 bases between. The germline V gene has CDR1 MNHEY and CDR2 SVGAGI. The CDR3: CASSSWTENEQFF. The CDR3, as DNA: TGTGCCAGCAGTTCCTGGACAGAGAATGAGCAGTTCTTC.

CDR3 amino acids: CATSDHLENEQFF. In DNA form, the CDR3 reads TGTGCCACCAGTGACCACTTGGAGAATGAGCAGTTCTTC. J is TRBJ2-1 and V is TRBV24-1; no definite D call. The V and J ends lost 4 bases and 7 bases respectively, with 10 bases between them. Germline V gives CDR1 KGHDR, CDR2 SFDVKD. The length of the CDR3 is 13 residues.

The chain couples TRBV5-1 to TRBJ2-6, with D tentatively TRBD2 (7 bases). This CDR3 region has 19 residues. CDR1 is SGHRS and CDR2 is YFSETQ in the germline V gene. The V gene lost 3 bases and the J gene lost 0 bases, with 19 bases spanning the gap. As DNA, the CDR3 is TGCGCCAGCAGCTCCCTTGAGGGGGGGTCTATCTCTGGGGCCAACGTCCTGACTTTC. It yields the protein CASSSLEGGSISGANVLTF.

This clone was counted a few times. In DNA form, the CDR3 reads TGTGCCAGCAGTCCGGGACAGTTGACTGGAAACACCATATATTTT. As protein: CASSPGQLTGNTIYF. V usage is TRBV28 and J usage is TRBJ1-3; 7 nucleotides match TRBD1. This CDR3 spans 15 amino acids. Germline assignment: CDR1 MDHEN and CDR2 SYDVKM. The J segment lost 2 bases and the V segment lost 5 bases, leaving 6 bases of the junction unmatched.

This clone has only one observation. This rearrangement joins TRBV13 to TRBJ1-1, with TRBD1 identical over 9 bases. CDR3 size: 13 residues. Germline trimming cut 5 bases from V and 10 bases from J; bases unmatched to any gene: 8. Germline lookup yields CDR1 PRHDT and CDR2 FYEKMQ (reference sequence). The CDR3 DNA follows: TGTGCCAGCAGCCAGGGACAGGGTATAATAGCTTTCTTT. This sequence encodes CASSQGQGIIAFF.

This clone has a single count. The rearrangement links TRBV11-2 to TRBJ2-2; 7 bases are shared with TRBD2. This CDR3 comprises 16 residues. The ends lost 0 bases at V and 5 bases at J; junction bases unmatched: 6. CDR1 is SGHAT and CDR2 is FQNNGV in the germline V gene. The chain's CDR3 is CASSLDLGGSTGELFF. The CDR3 nucleotides are TGTGCCAGCAGCTTAGATTTAGGCGGGAGTACCGGGGAGCTGTTTTTT.

The chain has TRBV30 and TRBJ1-2; D call uncertain. Germline loops: CDR1 GTSNPN, CDR2 SVGIG (reference sequence). This CDR3 comprises 14 residues. Deletions cut 7 bases from V and 2 bases from J, with 17 bases between. As DNA, the CDR3 is TGTGCCTCGACAAGGGAACCTTTCAACTATGGCTACACCTTC. Encoded protein: CASTREPFNYGYTF.

This clone was recorded only once. This chain joins TRBV3-1 (or the pseudogene TRBV3-2) and TRBJ1-3; the D is unclear. The CDR3 is made up of 14 amino acids. Germline V gene data show CDR1 as LGHDT and CDR2 as YNNKEL (reference sequence). Trimming left V 4 bases short and J 0 bases short, with 7 bases between. For the CDR3, the DNA is TGTGCCAGCAGCCTAGGCAGCTCTGGAAACACCATATATTTT. As protein: CASSLGSSGNTIYF.

The gene calls are TRBV9 and TRBJ2-5; TRBD2 aligns across 8 bases. CDR3 size: 18 residues. The germline gives CDR1 SGDLS, CDR2 YYNGEE. The V gene end was trimmed by 2 bases and the J gene end by 1 base; junction bases not matched to a gene: 13. Here the CDR3 reads CASSVDPGQRGPQETQYF. CDR3 nucleotides: TGTGCCAGCAGCGTCGATCCCGGTCAGCGGGGGCCCCAAGAGACCCAGTACTTC.

V gene TRBV27 combines with J gene TRBJ1-1; D ambiguous. V lost 7 bases, J lost 2 bases, and 8 bases lay in between. This CDR3 has 12 amino acids. Germline lookup yields CDR1 MNHEY and CDR2 SMNVEV (reference sequence). The CDR3 coding sequence is TGTGCCAGCATCGCCCCCAACACTGAAGCTTTCTTT. Its translation is CASIAPNTEAFF.

J is TRBJ2-7 and V is TRBV18; D might be TRBD1 or TRBD2, each matching 5 bases. This CDR3 region has 14 residues. V lost 5 bases and J 0 bases, leaving 11 bases between the germline ends. Per the germline V gene, CDR1 is KGHSH and CDR2 is LQKENI. The CDR3 DNA reads TGTGCCAGCTCATCAGCAGGGAGCTCCTACGAGCAGTACTTC. Amino acids: CASSSAGSSYEQYF.

V and J are TRBV19 and TRBJ2-1, with D maybe TRBD2 (5 bases). The ends were cut back, 5 bases at V and 2 bases at J, with 10 bases in the middle. The length of the CDR3 is 14 residues. Germline CDR1 LNHDA, CDR2 SQIVND (reference sequence). CDR3 bases: TGTGCCAGTAGTTTTCCCGGGACCTACAATGAGCAGTTCTTC. This codes for CASSFPGTYNEQFF.